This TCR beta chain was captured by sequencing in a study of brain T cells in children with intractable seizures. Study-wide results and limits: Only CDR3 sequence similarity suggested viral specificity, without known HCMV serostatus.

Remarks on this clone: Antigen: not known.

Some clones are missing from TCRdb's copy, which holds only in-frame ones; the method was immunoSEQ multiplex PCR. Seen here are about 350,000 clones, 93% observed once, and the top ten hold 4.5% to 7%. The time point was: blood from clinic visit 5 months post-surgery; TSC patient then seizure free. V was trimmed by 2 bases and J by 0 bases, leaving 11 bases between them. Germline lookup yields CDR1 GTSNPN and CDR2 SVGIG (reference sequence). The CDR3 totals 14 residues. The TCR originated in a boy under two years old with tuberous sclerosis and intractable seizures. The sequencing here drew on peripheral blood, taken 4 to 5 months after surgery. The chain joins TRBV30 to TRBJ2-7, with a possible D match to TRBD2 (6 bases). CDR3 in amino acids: CAWSPGLFSYEQYF. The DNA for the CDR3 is TGTGCCTGGAGTCCGGGACTGTTCTCCTACGAGCAGTACTTC.